Listed here are 9 T cell receptor beta chains from one sample, sequenced in a study of naive and memory T cell subsets (dated by TCRdb to 2016 to 2017). Libraries were constructed by UMI-ligation and nested PCR. Instrument used: Illumina MiSeq. The beta constant-region primer consisted of an equimolar mixture of two oligonucleotides that together covered TRBC1 and TRBC2. In TCRdb, the public reads were trimmed at Q25 with fastp and aligned with MiXCR, with productive beta chains retained. Every CDR3 protein is listed once, alongside the most common genes and DNA of its rows. For this sample there are about 90,000 distinct CDR3 sequences; 7% to 7.5% appear just once. About 1.6% of the sample lies in the top ten. Sample: central memory CD4+ T cells from blood. The cell subset or site label of this sample denotes: central memory, CD45RA- CD27+. These TCRs come from a human donor in good health.

This clonotype was observed at least ten times. The chain links TRBV18 to TRBJ2-1; 14 positions agree with TRBD2. Unmatched junction bases numbered 8, after V lost 0 bases and J lost 7 bases. From germline, CDR1 is KGHSH and CDR2 LQKENI. The CDR3 has 18 amino acids. CDR3 protein: CASSPPNEGLAGANEQFF. As DNA, the CDR3 is TGTGCCAGCTCACCACCGAATGAGGGACTAGCGGGAGCTAATGAGCAGTTCTTC.

As to this clonotype: The junction and the germline gene differ at one end; a read error may be behind it. This chain links TRBV9 with TRBJ2-5, with 10 bases fitting TRBD2. Germline V gene lookup returns CDR1 SGDLS and CDR2 YYNGEE. The CDR3 extends over 16 amino acids. CDR3 protein: CASSVGASGSTENQYF. CDR3 DNA sequence: TGTGCCAGCAGCGTAGGGGCTAGCGGGAGTACAGAGAACCAGTACTTC.

This clonotype was picked up a small number of times. The V and J genes are TRBV27 and TRBJ1-1, with D possibly being TRBD1 (6 bases). The CDR3 length is 15 residues. Per germline, CDR1 MNHEY and CDR2 SMNVEV (reference sequence). The DNA of the CDR3 is TGTCCCTCAGCGTCGGCAGGGGCCATGAACACTGAAGCTTTCTTT. The encoded protein is CPSASAGAMNTEAFF.

This clonotype was counted ten times or more. The V and J genes are TRBV28 and TRBJ1-5; D is unclear. Trimming left V 5 bases short and J 0 bases short, with 11 bases between. Germline V gene lookup returns CDR1 MDHEN and CDR2 SYDVKM. The CDR3 runs 15 residues. The CDR3 loop is CASSVASYSNQPQHF. CDR3 nucleotides: TGTGCCAGCAGTGTCGCCTCTTATAGCAATCAGCCCCAGCATTTT.

This clonotype was counted between two and nine times. The genes are TRBV4-3 and TRBJ2-1, with 10 bases fitting TRBD2. This CDR3 is built from 17 residues. Germline CDR1 and CDR2: LGHNA and YSLEER. J gave up 7 bases and V 0 bases, and 9 bases lay outside the gene matches. CDR3: CASSQDASGGPRNEQFF. In DNA, the CDR3 is TGCGCCAGCAGCCAAGACGCTAGCGGGGGACCGAGGAATGAGCAGTTCTTC.

This clonotype was seen ten or more times. The genes are TRBV18 and TRBJ1-1; D possibly corresponds to TRBD1 (5 bases). Trimming removed 1 base at V and 3 bases at J, with 12 bases between. Germline V gene data show CDR1 as KGHSH and CDR2 as LQKENI. This CDR3 region has 15 residues. DNA for the CDR3: TGTGCCAGCTCACCACGAAACGGGGCCGACACTGAAGCTTTCTTT. Residues: CASSPRNGADTEAFF.

This clonotype was detected only a few times. This chain links TRBV19 with TRBJ2-1; the match to TRBD2 covers 12 bases. CDR3 length: 16 amino acids. V lost 5 bases, J lost 5 bases, and 7 bases stayed unmatched. The germline gives CDR1 LNHDA, CDR2 SQIVND (reference sequence). The CDR3 loop is CASSPRLAGDNNEQFF. The CDR3 DNA reads as TGTGCCAGTAGTCCTAGACTAGCGGGGGATAACAATGAGCAGTTCTTC.

Many counts were recorded for this clonotype. This chain connects TRBV28 to TRBJ2-7; D possibly uses TRBD1 or TRBD2 (5 bases each). The V end was cut by 8 bases, the J end by 10 bases, with 21 bases between. This CDR3 has 13 amino acids. CDR1 MDHEN and CDR2 SYDVKM come from the germline V gene. Written as DNA, the CDR3 is TGTGCCAGCGGGAATCCCGCAGGGAGATTCCAGTACTTC. Translated, it gives CASGNPAGRFQYF.

This clonotype showed up just a few times. This chain joins TRBV6-6 and TRBJ2-3, with no clear D. Deletions cut 0 bases from V and 0 bases from J, with 4 bases between. The CDR3 is 14 residues long. From germline, CDR1 is MNHNY and CDR2 SVGAGI (reference sequence). The CDR3 DNA sequence: TGTGCCAGCAGTTACTCGATAAGCACAGATACGCAGTATTTT. Translated: CASSYSISTDTQYF.